The clone carrying this TCR beta chain was counted many times. Both iRepertoire HTBI primers and Arm-PCR of CDR3 regions were used to build the TCR beta libraries. TCRdb re-called the multiplex PCR reads with MiXCR, one entry per CDR3 protein. The data show approximately 270,000 distinct CDR3 sequences, about 18% seen once. Time point given: newly diagnosed GD, antithyroid drugs for less than 3 months. The TCR library was made from RNA that had been extracted from PBMCs in TRIzol. The sample is drawn from a study of regulatory T cells in long-lasting Graves disease. The CDR3 is 14 amino acids. The ends were cut back, 7 bases at V and 3 bases at J, with 14 bases in the middle. Germline CDR1 reads SGHVS; CDR2 reads FNYEAQ. These records were also assigned to another study, of T cells in Graves' hyperthyroidism and ophthalmopathy.

This receptor was taken from a woman in her thirties with Graves disease. Here the sequenced sample was peripheral blood mononuclear cells (PBMCs), taken at new diagnosis, from a patient treated with antithyroid drugs. The chain is built from TRBV7-6 and TRBJ2-3; TRBD2 might be the D (6 bases). CDR3 sequence (DNA): TGTGCCAGCACCACGTCGCTAGCGACAGATACGCAGTATTTT. This translates into CASTTSLATDTQYF.